The 20 T cell receptor beta chains listed next were all sequenced from one sample in a study of cytotoxic CD8 clonotypes in ibrutinib-treated CLL (dated by TCRdb to the early 2020s). Receptors were amplified or captured by the immunoSEQ multiplex PCR assay. TCRdb holds this immuneACCESS table with in-frame rearrangements only. Some clones are missing; in checked studies, unresolved V genes explain under half, and the rest has no known cause. Recorded for this sample are approximately 320,000 clones; roughly 67% of them occurred a single time. Of the sample, roughly 6.7% is held by the ten largest clones. The sequenced sample was PBMCs, obtained after 36 months of ibrutinib treatment. The receptors come from a human donor with chronic lymphocytic leukemia.

In this sample, this clone turned up a few times. The chain employs TRBV2 and TRBJ2-7, with a weak D call TRBD2 (6 bases). Looked up from germline, CDR1 is SNHLY and CDR2 is FYNNEI. The length of the CDR3 is 12 residues. Trimming took off 4 bases at V and 3 bases at J, with 7 bases between the two ends. The DNA of the CDR3 is TGTGCCAGCAGTGGAGCGGGCTACGAGCAGTACTTC. This gives the protein CASSGAGYEQYF. The full variable domain, its missing parts supplied by reference TRBV2 and TRBJ2-7, is EPEVTQTPSHQVTQMGQEVILRCVPISNHLYFYWYRQILGQKVEFLVSFYNNEISEKSEIFDDQFSVERPDGSNFTLKIRSTKLEDSAMYFCASSGAGYEQYFGPGTRLTVT.

This chain connects TRBV2 to TRBJ2-3, with 9 nucleotides matching TRBD1. Germline assignment: CDR1 SNHLY and CDR2 FYNNEI. Trimming at V came to 5 bases and at J to 1 base, leaving 1 base not matched to a gene. This CDR3 spans 14 amino acids. CDR3 residues: CASSRDRGTDTQYF. The CDR3 nucleotides are TGTGCCAGCAGTAGGGACAGGGGCACAGATACGCAGTATTTT.

This clone was counted only a few times. This chain joins TRBV7-9 and TRBJ2-3; no definite D call. The CDR3 length is 15 residues. V lost 1 base, J lost 2 bases, and 10 bases lay in between. The V gene's germline CDR1 is SEHNR and CDR2 FQNEAQ (reference sequence). CDR3 amino acids: CASSLGDRDTDTQYF. The CDR3 DNA reads as TGTGCCAGCAGCTTAGGTGATAGAGACACAGATACGCAGTATTTT. Drawing the rest from reference TRBV7-9 and TRBJ2-3, the complete variable domain is DTGVSQNPRHKITKRGQNVTFRCDPISEHNRLYWYRQTLGQGPEFLTYFQNEAQLEKSRLLSDRFSAERPKGSFSTLEIQRTEQGDSAMYLCASSLGDRDTDTQYFGPGTRLTVL.

J is TRBJ2-3 and V is TRBV29-1, with 7 bases that match TRBD1. Germline trimming cut 0 bases from V and 8 bases from J; bases unmatched to any gene: 8. Germline-derived CDR1 and CDR2 are SQVTM and ANQGSEA. This CDR3 is built from 14 residues. This CDR3 reads CSVEEGGGMGTQYF. CDR3 DNA sequence: TGCAGCGTTGAAGAAGGGGGCGGAATGGGTACGCAGTATTTT.

V and J are TRBV4-1 and TRBJ2-2, with 11 bases that match TRBD2. Per the germline V gene, CDR1 is MGHRA and CDR2 is YSYEKL. Germline trimming cut 5 bases from V and 6 bases from J; bases unmatched to any gene: 14. The CDR3 covers 18 residues. Here the CDR3 reads CASSLIAGTSGKAGELFF. CDR3 nucleotide sequence: TGCGCCAGCAGCTTAATAGCCGGGACTAGCGGTAAAGCCGGGGAGCTGTTTTTT.

The gene calls are TRBV7-3 and TRBJ2-7; 13 nucleotides align to TRBD2. The CDR3 has 15 amino acids. V lost 5 bases to trimming and J lost 7 bases; unmatched junction nucleotides: 8. Germline loops: CDR1 SGHTA, CDR2 FQGTGA. The DNA for the CDR3 is TGTGCCAGCAGCCCCCAGGGACTAGCGGGACAAGAGCAGTACTTC. Its translation is CASSPQGLAGQEQYF.

In its sample, this clone was seen a few times. This chain links TRBV28 with TRBJ1-5; D is undetermined. V shed 3 bases and J shed 5 bases, with 11 bases lying between them. Germline V CDR1 and CDR2: MDHEN, SYDVKM. The CDR3 has 14 amino acids. As DNA, the CDR3 is TGTGCCAGCAGTTTGTCGGGGTTGTATCAGCCCCAGCATTTT. Its protein is CASSLSGLYQPQHF.

This chain connects TRBV5-1 to TRBJ2-1, with D possibly matching TRBD1 (5 bases). Germline V CDR1 and CDR2: SGHRS, YFSETQ. This CDR3 comprises 14 residues. Between the trimmed V and J ends, which lost 1 base and 1 base, there was a span of 6 bases. CDR3 in amino acids: CASSLKGSYNEQFF. In nucleotides, the CDR3 is TGCGCCAGCAGCTTGAAGGGGTCCTACAATGAGCAGTTCTTC.

This clone showed up just a few times. The chain couples TRBV2 to TRBJ2-7; D uncertain. Germline loops: CDR1 SNHLY, CDR2 FYNNEI. The CDR3 extends over 12 amino acids. V was clipped by 5 bases and J by 6 bases, with 11 bases between them. The chain's CDR3 is CASSPNLREQYF. The DNA for the CDR3 is TGTGCCAGCAGTCCCAACCTCCGCGAGCAGTACTTC.

The J gene is TRBJ1-4, the V gene TRBV9, with TRBD1 matching over 9 bases. The CDR3 runs 14 residues. V gave up 3 bases and J gave up 8 bases; unmatched junction bases: 5. CDR1 and CDR2 (germline): SGDLS, YYNGEE. CDR3 nucleotides: TGTGCCAGCAGCGGTGGACAGGGGAGGGAAAAACTGTTTTTT. It translates to CASSGGQGREKLFF.

This chain connects TRBV4-1 to TRBJ2-1, with 8 bases fitting TRBD2. Germline V gene sequence: CDR1 MGHRA, CDR2 YSYEKL. This CDR3 is 13 amino acids long. Unmatched junction bases numbered 5, after V lost 4 bases and J lost 9 bases. CDR3: CASSLREGGEQFF. DNA of the CDR3: TGCGCCAGCAGCCTTCGGGAGGGGGGTGAGCAGTTCTTC.

The rearrangement joins TRBV6-5 to TRBJ2-7, with D perhaps assigned TRBD1 or TRBD2 (5 bases each). CDR1 is MNHEY and CDR2 is SVGAGI in the germline V gene. CDR3 length: 14 amino acids. The V end lost 6 bases, the J end lost 2 bases, and 14 bases lay between the germline ends. The CDR3 DNA sequence: TGTGCCAGCAGAACGGGACGGGGCCCCTACGAGCAGTACTTC. The encoded protein is CASRTGRGPYEQYF.

This chain connects TRBV27 to TRBJ2-7; no reliable D call. Per germline, CDR1 MNHEY and CDR2 SMNVEV (reference sequence). This CDR3 is built from 14 residues. The V end lost 5 bases, the J end lost 5 bases, and 16 bases lay between the germline ends. Here the CDR3 reads CASSLKGSYHEQYF. CDR3 nucleotide sequence: TGTGCCAGCAGTCTAAAGGGAAGTTATCACGAGCAGTACTTC.

The chain couples TRBV5-1 to TRBJ1-1, with D possibly TRBD1 on 5 matching bases. V lost 0 bases, J lost 6 bases, and 18 bases lay in between. The CDR3 sequence is 16 residues long. CDR1 is SGHRS and CDR2 is YFSETQ in the germline V gene. The CDR3 nucleotides are TGCGCCAGCAGCTTGGCCAAAACCGGGGGATGGTCTGAAGCTTTCTTT. Protein: CASSLAKTGGWSEAFF.

This chain uses TRBV10-3 with TRBJ1-4, with a weak D call TRBD1 (6 bases). CDR1 and CDR2 (germline): ENHRY, SYGVKD. The CDR3 is made up of 15 amino acids. Trimming took 5 bases from V and 0 from J, leaving 10 bases between them. The CDR3 loop is CAISTGSATNEKLFF. In nucleotides, the CDR3 is TGTGCCATCAGTACAGGGTCGGCAACTAATGAAAAACTGTTTTTT.

The chain couples TRBV14 to TRBJ2-1, with 8 bases fitting TRBD1. From germline, CDR1 is SGHDN and CDR2 FVKESK. This CDR3 comprises 16 residues. The V gene end was trimmed by 1 base and the J gene end by 4 bases; junction bases not matched to a gene: 6. The CDR3 nucleotides are TGTGCCAGCAGCCAAGCCGGGACAGGCCCATACAATGAGCAGTTCTTC. Translation: CASSQAGTGPYNEQFF.

The CDR3 is CASSPTGQGEEKLFF. In DNA, the CDR3 is TGTGCCAGCAGCCCAACCGGGCAGGGTGAAGAAAAACTGTTTTTT. The chain has TRBV4-2 and TRBJ1-4; possible D gene TRBD1, 5 bases. The CDR3 is made up of 15 amino acids. Trimming stripped 4 bases from V and 8 bases from J, with 17 bases between. Germline V gene lookup returns CDR1 LGHNA and CDR2 YNFKEQ.

The rearrangement uses TRBV15 and TRBJ2-4; D perhaps matches TRBD2 (6 bases). This CDR3 spans 13 amino acids. Germline lookup yields CDR1 LNHNV and CDR2 YYDKDF (reference sequence). Trimming took off 11 bases at V and 1 base at J, with 12 bases between the two ends. The DNA for the CDR3 is TGTGCCCCCCCCCGGGGGGCCAAAAACATTCAGTACTTC. Translating it yields CAPPRGAKNIQYF. Full variable domain (outside the CDR3, taken from reference TRBV15 and TRBJ2-4): DAMVIQNPRYQVTQFGKPVTLSCSQTLNHNVMYWYQQKSSQAPKLLFHYYDKDFNNEADTPDNFQSRRPNTSFCFLDIRSPGLGDTAMYLCAPPRGAKNIQYFGAGTRLSVL.

The genes are TRBV10-3 and TRBJ1-1; TRBD1 is a possible D gene (5 bases). Germline assignment: CDR1 ENHRY and CDR2 SYGVKD. The CDR3 runs to 15 residues. Trimming cost V 6 bases and J 2 bases, with 16 bases left between them. CDR3 region: CAIRKGADPNTEAFF. CDR3 coding DNA: TGTGCCATCAGGAAAGGGGCAGATCCAAACACTGAAGCTTTCTTT.

The chain couples TRBV5-1 to TRBJ2-5; D may be TRBD2 (6 bases). CDR1 SGHRS and CDR2 YFSETQ come from the germline V gene. The CDR3 totals 15 residues. V was pared by 4 bases and J by 4 bases, with 17 bases between. The CDR3 sequence: CASSPNAGQGETQYF. As DNA, the CDR3 is TGCGCCAGCAGCCCGAACGCGGGGCAGGGAGAGACCCAGTACTTC. The full variable domain, rest sourced from reference TRBV5-1 and TRBJ2-5, is KAGVTQTPRYLIKTRGQQVTLSCSPISGHRSVSWYQQTPGQGLQFLFEYFSETQRNKGNFPGRFSGRQFSNSRSEMNVSTLELGDSALYLCASSPNAGQGETQYFGPGTRLLVL.